These 9 T cell receptor beta chains were all obtained from the same sample, sequenced in a study of blood T cell repertoires in COVID-19. Here immunoSEQ multiplex PCR was the method, and the copy in TCRdb shows in-frame clones only, minus some. In the table there are over 150,000 clones, roughly 84% of which are singletons. The sequencing sample was made of peripheral blood. The receptors stem from a woman aged 55-70 years with COVID-19, enrolled during active disease.

The chain combines TRBV7-9 with TRBJ1-4, with a weak D call TRBD1 (5 bases). CDR3 size: 15 residues. Germline CDR1 reads SEHNR; CDR2 reads FQNEAQ (reference sequence). The V end was cut by 4 bases, the J end by 7 bases, with 16 bases between. The CDR3: CASSSTGAGSEKLFF. CDR3 DNA: TGTGCCAGCAGCTCCACCGGGGCCGGGAGTGAAAAACTGTTTTTT.

The genes are TRBV2 and TRBJ1-1; the D is unclear. Looked up from germline, CDR1 is SNHLY and CDR2 is FYNNEI. This CDR3 comprises 14 residues. Trimming removed 6 bases from V and 0 bases from J, with 11 bases in between. In DNA form, the CDR3 reads TGTGCCAGCAGCTCCACAAACATGAACACTGAAGCTTTCTTT. It is translated as CASSSTNMNTEAFF.

The rearrangement joins TRBV18 to TRBJ2-5; 9 positions agree with TRBD2. CDR1 KGHSH and CDR2 LQKENI come from the germline V gene. The V and J ends lost 3 bases and 4 bases, in that order; junction bases with no gene match: 12. The CDR3 has 17 amino acids. CDR3 protein: CASSPIVAGVNRETQYF. In DNA, the CDR3 is TGTGCCAGCTCACCGATAGTAGCGGGAGTAAATCGAGAGACCCAGTACTTC.

The chain combines TRBV18 with TRBJ1-3, with D possibly matching TRBD1 (6 bases). Germline CDR1 reads KGHSH; CDR2 reads LQKENI. The CDR3 sequence is 14 residues long. The ends were cut back, 4 bases at V and 0 bases at J, with 7 bases in the middle. This chain's CDR3 is CASSRGRSGNTIYF. For the CDR3, the DNA is TGTGCCAGCTCACGGGGGCGCTCTGGAAACACCATATATTTT.

On this clone: One end of the junction is discordant with germline, which a read error may explain. This sequence joins TRBV2 and TRBJ2-1, with D possibly matching TRBD2 (5 bases). The germline CDR1 and CDR2 sequences are SNHLY and FYNNEI. CDR3 length equals 12 residues. CDR3 region: CASSEDGGLPIF. CDR3 bases: TGTGCCAGCAGTGAAGATGGCGGACTCCCGATCTTC. The variable domain in full, with the rest retrieved from reference TRBV2 and TRBJ2-1, is EPEVTQTPSHQVTQMGQEVILRCVPISNHLYFYWYRQILGQKVEFLVSFYNNEISEKSEIFDDQFSVERPDGSNFTLKIRSTKLEDSAMYFCASSEDGGLPIFGPGTRLTVL.

The chain recombines TRBV6-2 or TRBV6-3 with TRBJ1-2; TRBD1 might be the D (6 bases). Germline assignment: CDR1 MNHEY and CDR2 SVGEGT. Trimming pared 6 bases from V and 0 bases from J, leaving 14 bases between. The CDR3 is 15 amino acids. The CDR3 DNA sequence: TGTGCCAGCAGACCTGACAGGACCACTAACTATGGCTACACCTTC. It is translated as CASRPDRTTNYGYTF.

This clone has only a few counts. The V call is TRBV12-5, the J call TRBJ1-3; 9 nucleotides line up with TRBD1. V dropped 0 bases and J dropped 2; count of bases not matched to a gene: 5. Germline V gives CDR1 LGHNT, CDR2 FRNRAP. CDR3 length: 17 residues. The CDR3 loop is CASGLVHGTGPGNTIYF. The CDR3 nucleotides are TGTGCTAGTGGTTTGGTACACGGGACAGGGCCTGGAAACACCATATATTTT.

This chain links TRBV6-5 with TRBJ1-5; the D is unclear. Germline V gene sequence: CDR1 MNHEY, CDR2 SVGAGI. The CDR3 runs 13 residues. V gave up 2 bases and J gave up 6 bases, with 8 bases separating them. The CDR3 reads CASSYRETQPQHF. The CDR3, as DNA: TGTGCCAGCAGTTACCGGGAGACTCAGCCCCAGCATTTT.

This clone has just one count. This rearrangement joins TRBV5-1 to TRBJ2-5; D ambiguous. This CDR3 is built from 13 residues. The germline V gene encodes CDR1 SGHRS and CDR2 YFSETQ. The germline V and J ends were trimmed by 6 bases and 0 bases, with 9 bases remaining between them. The CDR3 nucleotides read TGCGCCAGCACCAACAGAAACCAAGAGACCCAGTACTTC. The encoded protein is CASTNRNQETQYF.